Below are 14 T cell receptor beta chains sequenced from a single sample in a study of cytomegalovirus exposure and HLA in healthy donors. The PCR ran on 60 Vbeta and 13 Jbeta primers. Method: immunoSEQ multiplex PCR; TCRdb's copy keeps in-frame clones and lacks some. This sample has under 200,000 clones, with roughly 75% found just once. Sample: PBMCs. The receptors stem from a woman aged 45-59 years in good health and CMV-seropositive.

The chain uses TRBV6-6 and TRBJ1-2; D gene ambiguous. CDR3 length equals 15 residues. V was shortened by 2 bases and J by 7 bases, with 17 bases between the two germline ends. The germline CDR1 and CDR2 sequences are MNHNY and SVGAGI (reference sequence). CDR3 region: CASSYGGSMVCGYTF. CDR3 in DNA: TGTGCCAGCAGTTACGGCGGTAGTATGGTCTGTGGCTACACCTTC.

The chain couples TRBV2 to TRBJ2-3; D is undetermined. Between the trimmed V and J ends, which lost 4 bases and 4 bases, there was a span of 6 bases. The CDR3 runs 12 residues. Looked up from germline, CDR1 is SNHLY and CDR2 is FYNNEI. For the CDR3, the DNA is TGTGCCAGCAGTGGGCTTTCAGATACGCAGTATTTT. Translation gives CASSGLSDTQYF.

The CDR3 protein is CASTRTGDYGYTF. The CDR3 DNA follows: TGTGCCAGCACCCGGACAGGGGACTATGGCTACACCTTC. The chain is built from TRBV5-4 and TRBJ1-2, with 9 bases matching TRBD1. V was pared by 6 bases and J by 3 bases, with 3 bases of the junction left unmatched. The length of the CDR3 is 13 residues. The V gene's germline CDR1 is SGHNT and CDR2 YYREEE (reference sequence). Filled out from reference TRBV5-4 and TRBJ1-2, the complete variable domain reads ETGVTQSPTHLIKTRGQQVTLRCSSQSGHNTVSWYQQALGQGPQFIFQYYREEENGRGNFPPRFSGLQFPNYSSELNVNALELDDSALYLCASTRTGDYGYTFGSGTRLTVV.

J is TRBJ2-1 and V is TRBV19; maybe TRBD2 (6 bases). The CDR3 is 14 amino acids. CDR1 LNHDA and CDR2 SQIVND come from the germline V gene (reference sequence). V was clipped by 7 bases and J by 3 bases, with 13 bases between them. The CDR3 region is CASKNTEGYNEQFF. In DNA, the CDR3 is TGTGCCAGTAAGAATACGGAGGGCTACAATGAGCAGTTCTTC.

This clone has only one observation. The V and J genes are TRBV7-2 and TRBJ2-3; 7 nucleotides agree with TRBD1. CDR1 and CDR2 (germline): SGHTA, FQGNSA. The CDR3 is made up of 19 amino acids. J gave up 1 base and V 1 base, and 14 bases lay outside the gene matches. For the CDR3, the DNA is TGTGCCAGCAGCTTAGTAGTATCGGGACCCGGGACAGGCACAGATACGCAGTATTTT. Residues: CASSLVVSGPGTGTDTQYF.

The chain is built from TRBV11-3 and TRBJ2-1, with 9 bases lining up with TRBD2. After removal of 1 base from V and 2 bases from J, the junction contained 6 bases not matched to a gene. From germline, CDR1 is SGHNT and CDR2 YENEEA. This CDR3 is built from 17 residues. Written as DNA, the CDR3 is TGTGCCAGCAGCTTAGGACCACTAGCGGGTACCTACAATGAGCAGTTCTTC. Its translation is CASSLGPLAGTYNEQFF. The full variable domain, in which reference TRBV11-3 and TRBJ2-1 provide the parts outside the CDR3, is EAGVVQSPRYKIIEKKQPVAFWCNPISGHNTLYWYLQNLGQGPELLIRYENEEAVDDSQLPKDRFSAERLKGVDSTLKIQPAELGDSAVYLCASSLGPLAGTYNEQFFGPGTRLTVL.

V gene TRBV19 combines with J gene TRBJ2-7; 8 nucleotides align to TRBD1. The germline V gene encodes CDR1 LNHDA and CDR2 SQIVND (reference sequence). J lost 4 bases, V lost 1 base, and 3 bases had no gene match. CDR3 length: 14 residues. As DNA, the CDR3 is TGTGCCAGTAGTATAGGTACAGGGGGGTACGAGCAGTACTTC. Translating gives CASSIGTGGYEQYF. The complete variable domain, with remaining parts taken from reference TRBV19 and TRBJ2-7, reads DGGITQSPKYLFRKEGQNVTLSCEQNLNHDAMYWYRQDPGQGLRLIYYSQIVNDFQKGDIAEGYSVSREKKESFPLTVTSAQKNPTAFYLCASSIGTGGYEQYFGPGTRLTVT.

V and J are TRBV19 and TRBJ2-5; TRBD1 matches 10 bases. Per the germline V gene, CDR1 is LNHDA and CDR2 is SQIVND (reference sequence). V trimming: 6 bases; J trimming: 4 bases; junction bases outside the gene matches: 5. The CDR3 is 14 amino acids. This CDR3 is CASRRRDRGETQYF. CDR3 sequence (DNA): TGTGCCAGTAGGCGCCGGGACAGGGGAGAGACCCAGTACTTC.

This clone was counted between two and nine times. The V and J genes are TRBV28 and TRBJ2-2; D is unresolved. CDR1 and CDR2 (germline): MDHEN, SYDVKM. V was trimmed by 1 base and J by 2 bases, leaving 11 bases between them. This CDR3 comprises 16 residues. The DNA of the CDR3 is TGTGCCAGCAGTTTATTTGGCCAGGTTAACACCGGGGAGCTGTTTTTT. Translation gives CASSLFGQVNTGELFF.

This chain connects TRBV28 to TRBJ2-2; TRBD1 aligns across 8 bases. Germline trimming cut 3 bases from V and 6 bases from J; bases unmatched to any gene: 9. The CDR3 is made up of 16 amino acids. Per the germline V gene, CDR1 is MDHEN and CDR2 is SYDVKM. CDR3 protein: CASSFQGAAWAGELFF. Here the CDR3 DNA reads TGTGCCAGCAGTTTTCAGGGGGCGGCTTGGGCCGGGGAGCTGTTTTTT.

This chain links TRBV28 with TRBJ1-1, with 7 bases matching TRBD1. Germline-derived CDR1 and CDR2 are MDHEN and SYDVKM. V gave up 7 bases and J gave up 0 bases; unmatched junction bases: 5. This CDR3 is built from 14 residues. CDR3 in amino acids: CASNRQGLNTEAFF. Here the CDR3 DNA reads TGTGCCAGCAACCGACAGGGCCTGAACACTGAAGCTTTCTTT. The whole variable domain, filled in from reference TRBV28 and TRBJ1-1, reads DVKVTQSSRYLVKRTGEKVFLECVQDMDHENMFWYRQDPGLGLRLIYFSYDVKMKEKGDIPEGYSVSREKKERFSLILESASTNQTSMYLCASNRQGLNTEAFFGQGTRLTVV.

This clone was counted a single time. The chain is built from TRBV19 and TRBJ2-6; D gene ambiguous. Germline V CDR1 and CDR2: LNHDA, SQIVND (reference sequence). The length of the CDR3 is 16 residues. V lost 9 bases to trimming and J lost 4 bases, with 19 bases between them. The CDR3 reads CASTPSRESGANVLTF. CDR3 coding DNA: TGTGCCAGCACTCCGAGTCGCGAGTCGGGGGCCAACGTCCTGACTTTC.

The chain uses TRBV5-1 and TRBJ2-7; 9 bases agree with TRBD2. Germline lookup yields CDR1 SGHRS and CDR2 YFSETQ. The CDR3 runs to 15 residues. The ends lost 3 bases at V and 2 bases at J; junction bases unmatched: 6. The CDR3 reads CASSSLAGTTYEQYF. Written as DNA, the CDR3 is TGCGCCAGCAGCTCTCTAGCGGGGACAACCTACGAGCAGTACTTC.

In its sample, this clone was seen a few times. The V gene is TRBV19, the J gene TRBJ2-5; a weak D match, TRBD1 (5 bases). From germline, CDR1 is LNHDA and CDR2 SQIVND (reference sequence). V gave up 8 bases and J gave up 1 base, with 14 bases separating them. CDR3 size: 14 residues. Here the CDR3 DNA reads TGTGCCAGTGCGGTCCAGACAGTCCAAGAGACCCAGTACTTC. Its translation is CASAVQTVQETQYF.